One and the same sample provided the 19 T cell receptor beta chains below, sequenced in a study of metastatic and nonmetastatic thyroid tumors. Each patient went into thyroid surgery without having received any treatment. With MiXCR, TCRdb reprocessed the PCR reads. The top ten hold approximately 6% of the sample, which has 27,000 or so clones, roughly 26% seen once. What was sequenced was blood. Receptor source: a female donor with papillary thyroid cancer or a benign thyroid nodule (not recorded which). Some clones in this sample may be carry-over from other donors' samples.

Judged by abundance, this clone is medium-sized. The chain carries TRBV19 and TRBJ2-3; a possible D gene is TRBD1 (5 bases). The CDR3 is made up of 14 amino acids. V gave up 4 bases and J gave up 0 bases, with 8 bases separating them. Germline values: CDR1 LNHDA, CDR2 SQIVND (reference sequence). The CDR3 DNA reads as TGTGCCAGTAGTAAGTACAGGAGCACAGATACGCAGTATTTT. Translating gives CASSKYRSTDTQYF.

The rearrangement joins TRBV20-1 to TRBJ1-1; 7 nucleotides match TRBD1. CDR3 length: 14 amino acids. With V trimmed by 3 bases and J by 0 bases, 4 bases remained unmatched. Germline assignment: CDR1 DFQATT and CDR2 SNEGSKA (reference sequence). The CDR3 region is CSASARGLNTEAFF. In DNA, the CDR3 is TGCAGTGCTAGTGCCAGGGGGTTGAACACTGAAGCTTTCTTT.

This clone has a count of ten or more. V usage is TRBV7-9 and J usage is TRBJ2-5, with D perhaps matching TRBD1 (6 bases). The CDR3 consists of 12 residues. Trimming took 5 bases from V and 4 from J, leaving 8 bases between them. The germline V gene has CDR1 SEHNR and CDR2 FQNEAQ (reference sequence). Here the CDR3 reads CASSQGSETQYF. The CDR3, as DNA: TGTGCCAGCAGCCAGGGGTCAGAGACCCAGTACTTC.

The sample holds many counts of this clone. This sequence joins TRBV3-1 and TRBJ2-1, with TRBD2 matching 12 bases. V dropped 4 bases and J dropped 8; count of bases not matched to a gene: 6. There are 15 residues in the CDR3. Germline lookup yields CDR1 LGHDT and CDR2 YNNKEL (reference sequence). This chain's CDR3 is CASSPTSGRVDEQFF. CDR3 bases: TGTGCCAGCAGCCCGACTAGCGGGAGAGTGGATGAGCAGTTCTTC.

The gene calls are TRBV6-1 and TRBJ1-6; the D is unclear. V was shortened by 4 bases and J by 7 bases, with 17 bases between the two germline ends. CDR3 length equals 16 residues. Germline V lookup: CDR1 MNHNS, CDR2 SASEGT. The CDR3 region has the DNA TGTGCCAGCAGTGCTCTAGACATACGGAGGAATTCACCCCTCCACTTT. Translating it yields CASSALDIRRNSPLHF.

The sample holds many counts of this clone. CDR3 sequence: CASSVLAASEQYF. The CDR3 nucleotides read TGTGCCAGCAGCGTACTAGCGGCTTCTGAGCAGTACTTC. J is TRBJ2-7 and V is TRBV9; 7 bases map to TRBD2. The junction had 5 bases not matched to a gene; V was cut back by 1 base and J by 7 bases. This CDR3 is built from 13 residues. Germline-derived CDR1 and CDR2 are SGDLS and YYNGEE.

This clone was observed a few times. This same CDR3 is encoded by further DNA sequences in the sample. J is TRBJ1-2 and V is TRBV4-3; no definite D call. The CDR3 consists of 15 residues. Trimming removed 1 base from V and 7 bases from J, with 16 bases in between. The germline V gene has CDR1 LGHNA and CDR2 YSLEER. The CDR3 here is CASSQGFAGGGGYTF. Written as DNA, the CDR3 is TGCGCCAGCAGCCAAGGTTTCGCAGGCGGTGGTGGCTACACCTTC.

At least ten counts were recorded for this clone. The sample has other DNA sequences that encode this CDR3 too. V and J are TRBV5-1 and TRBJ1-1, with D perhaps TRBD1 (6 bases). Germline CDR1 SGHRS, CDR2 YFSETQ. V lost 5 bases, J lost 2 bases, and 16 bases lay in between. CDR3 size: 15 residues. CDR3 in amino acids: CASSRTSGANTEAFF. The CDR3 nucleotides are TGCGCCAGCAGTCGGACCTCAGGGGCTAACACTGAAGCTTTCTTT.

To note about this clone: The junction and the germline gene differ at one end; a read error may be behind it. Other DNA sequences in the sample encode the same CDR3. The chain has TRBV5-1 and TRBJ2-5, with D perhaps matching TRBD1 (5 bases). The V gene's germline CDR1 is SGHRS and CDR2 YFSETQ. The CDR3 contains 13 residues. The CDR3 sequence: CASSQGDKETQYF. Here the CDR3 DNA reads TGCGCCAGCAGCCAAGGGGATAAAGAGACGCAGTACTTC.

The chain uses TRBV5-4 and TRBJ2-3, with TRBD2 identical over 16 bases. V trimming: 3 bases; J trimming: 13 bases; junction bases outside the gene matches: 11. The CDR3 runs to 16 residues. CDR1 and CDR2 (germline): SGHNT, YYREEE (reference sequence). The CDR3 region is CASSWTGTSGRDTKYF. The DNA for the CDR3 is TGTGCCAGCAGCTGGACAGGGACTAGCGGGAGGGACACGAAGTATTTT.

This clone was found many times. The rearrangement links TRBV4-2 to TRBJ1-5; D may be TRBD1 (5 bases). The CDR3 is 14 amino acids. V was pared by 4 bases and J by 5 bases, with 12 bases between. Germline V gene lookup returns CDR1 LGHNA and CDR2 YNFKEQ. CDR3 loop: CASSLFKGDQPQHF. In nucleotides, the CDR3 is TGTGCCAGCAGCCTATTTAAAGGGGATCAGCCCCAGCATTTT.

This clone is medium-sized within its sample. The chain uses TRBV6-1 and TRBJ2-1; no clear D gene. Trimming removed 6 bases from V and 2 bases from J, with 8 bases in between. The CDR3 is 13 residues long. The germline CDR1 and CDR2 sequences are MNHNS and SASEGT. The CDR3 DNA sequence: TGTGCCAGCAGCGGTCAGACCTACAATGAGCAGTTCTTC. Translated: CASSGQTYNEQFF.

Comments on this clone: This is likely a read error, given that the CDR3 carries no conserved phenylalanine or tryptophan at its end. The chain has TRBV20-1 and TRBJ1-5, with D unresolved. Trimming took off 0 bases at V and 11 bases at J, with 14 bases between the two ends. The CDR3 extends over 13 amino acids. From germline, CDR1 is DFQATT and CDR2 SNEGSKA (reference sequence). The CDR3 DNA reads as TGCAGTGCTAGAGATGGTCCCTCCGGGGCCCAGCATCTT. It encodes CSARDGPSGAQHL.

This clone was observed many times. This sequence joins TRBV5-6 and TRBJ2-1; TRBD1 is a possible D gene (6 bases). The V gene's germline CDR1 is SGHDT and CDR2 YYEEEE. The CDR3 length is 13 residues. V dropped 4 bases and J dropped 9 bases, with 14 bases sitting between them. CDR3 protein: CASSRNTGFEQFF. In nucleotides, the CDR3 is TGTGCCAGCAGCCGGAACACAGGGTTTGAGCAGTTCTTC.

The V gene is TRBV15, the J gene TRBJ2-1; 10 nucleotides align to TRBD2. The germline V gene has CDR1 LNHNV and CDR2 YYDKDF (reference sequence). V lost 9 bases and J lost 13; bases outside the gene matches: 12. This CDR3 spans 13 amino acids. CDR3 in amino acids: CATRRLAGVGQFF. Written as DNA, the CDR3 is TGTGCCACGCGCAGGCTAGCGGGAGTTGGTCAGTTCTTC.

Note on this clone: The conserved closing phenylalanine or tryptophan is absent in this CDR3, likely reflecting a read error. The limits of the CDR3 on the DNA are not certain, so only TCRdb's listed CDR3 is given. The chain combines TRBV7-3 with TRBJ2-4; no DNA check was done on the table's D call, TRBD1. The CDR3 extends over 8 residues, inclusive of both ends. Germline CDR1 and CDR2: SGHTA and FQGTGA. The chain's CDR3 is CASSPGAG.

This chain links TRBV30 with TRBJ1-2; maybe TRBD1 (5 bases). The CDR3 is made up of 12 amino acids. V was pared by 4 bases and J by 2 bases, with 8 bases between. Per germline, CDR1 GTSNPN and CDR2 SVGIG (reference sequence). The CDR3 here is CAWKDKNYGYTF. Written as DNA, the CDR3 is TGTGCCTGGAAGGACAAAAACTATGGCTACACCTTC.

The chain is built from TRBV6-1 and TRBJ2-3; 11 bases agree with TRBD1. Trimming cost V 3 bases and J 4 bases; bases outside gene matches: 0. CDR3 size: 14 residues. CDR1 and CDR2 from the germline V gene are MNHNS and SASEGT. In DNA, the CDR3 is TGTGCCAGCAGTGAGGACAGGGGGCCAGATACGCAGTATTTT. It specifies CASSEDRGPDTQYF.

On this clone: Sequence at one end of the junction differs from germline and may be a read error. Additional DNA sequences in this sample encode the identical CDR3. The chain employs TRBV6-1 and TRBJ1-2; D gene ambiguous. Germline V lookup: CDR1 MNHNS, CDR2 SASEGT. The CDR3 has 15 amino acids. Here the CDR3 reads CASSLDNTGVYGYTF. The CDR3 DNA reads as TGTGCCAGCAGTCTCGATAACACTGGTGTCTATGGATACACATTC.